The present T cell receptor (beta chain) was sequenced within a study of blood T cell repertoires in COVID-19. Study-wide background: From the United States, Italy and Spain came samples of acute and convalescent COVID-19. PBMCs, B-cell-depleted T cells, or T cells were the source of the cDNA or gDNA that made up the material.

Source study methods: Reference gene primer amplification gave estimated nucleated cell counts. TCRdb keeps only in-frame clones here, not all; method: immunoSEQ multiplex PCR. That table gives V, J and clone size, and the DNA gave D and trimming. Of 250,000 to 350,000 clones listed, about 89% are singletons. This clone appeared a few times. Sample: peripheral blood. The TCR originated in an older woman with acute or convalescent COVID-19.

CDR3 DNA: TGTGCCAGCAGTTCCCCAGGCCGGATGGGGGCCAACGTCCTGACTTTC. Its protein product is CASSSPGRMGANVLTF. The V and J genes are TRBV28 and TRBJ2-6, with unresolved D. Germline CDR1 is MDHEN and CDR2 is SYDVKM. V was trimmed by 4 bases and J by 4 bases, leaving 14 bases between them. The CDR3 covers 16 residues.